These 30 T cell receptor beta chains originate from one sample sequenced in a study of T cell responses to AZD1222 COVID-19 vaccine. Some clones are missing from TCRdb's copy, which holds only in-frame ones; the method was immunoSEQ multiplex PCR. Of around 190,000 clones in the sample, 88% were seen once. The specimen was peripheral blood, collected 28 days after the second AZD1222 dose. The receptors originated from an adult who received the AZD1222 COVID-19 vaccine.

J is TRBJ1-1 and V is TRBV25-1, with D perhaps TRBD1 (6 bases). Germline V gives CDR1 MGHDK, CDR2 SYGVNS. Between the trimmed V and J ends, which lost 8 bases and 4 bases, there was a span of 17 bases. The CDR3 consists of 14 residues. The CDR3 DNA reads as TGTGCCAGCCTTTCGGACAGAGAAGGCACTGAAGCTTTCTTT. Protein product: CASLSDREGTEAFF.

CDR3 coding DNA: TGTGCCAGCAGTCCTGGACTAGCGAAATACCAAGAGACCCAGTACTTC. Translation: CASSPGLAKYQETQYF. The rearrangement joins TRBV5-8 to TRBJ2-5; TRBD2 agrees at 9 bases. CDR1 and CDR2 from the germline V gene are SGHTS and YDEGEE. CDR3 length: 16 amino acids. The V gene end was trimmed by 5 bases and the J gene end by 0 bases; junction bases not matched to a gene: 8.

The rearrangement uses TRBV10-3 and TRBJ2-3; 10 nucleotides match TRBD2. The CDR3 length is 20 residues. Germline CDR1 is ENHRY and CDR2 is SYGVKD. V was clipped by 3 bases and J by 2 bases; unmatched bases: 17. The CDR3 spells CAISDIGTSVAQRFTDTQYF. As DNA, the CDR3 is TGTGCCATCAGTGATATCGGGACTAGCGTCGCCCAAAGATTCACAGATACGCAGTATTTT.

The chain combines TRBV6-2 or TRBV6-3 with TRBJ1-1, with D possibly matching TRBD1 (5 bases). There are 16 residues in the CDR3. Trimming pared 6 bases from V and 5 bases from J, leaving 22 bases between. Germline loops: CDR1 MNHEY, CDR2 SVGEGT. The DNA of the CDR3 is TGTGCCAGCAGACCTATAACTGGGGCAGGTCAAACTGAAGCTTTCTTT. Protein product: CASRPITGAGQTEAFF.

The rearrangement uses TRBV19 and TRBJ2-4; 12 bases line up with TRBD1. CDR1 is LNHDA, CDR2 SQIVND, per germline (reference sequence). This CDR3 is 19 amino acids long. The V segment lost 4 bases and the J segment 7 bases; nucleotides outside the gene matches: 17. The DNA of the CDR3 is TGTGCCAGTAGTACTAGCCCCGGGACAGGGGGCCAGGTAGAGAACATTCAGTACTTC. This encodes CASSTSPGTGGQVENIQYF.

The rearrangement uses TRBV5-4 and TRBJ2-3; a weak D match, TRBD2 (6 bases). CDR1 and CDR2 from the germline V gene are SGHNT and YYREEE (reference sequence). The CDR3 is 14 amino acids. Trimming took 2 bases from V and 4 from J, leaving 11 bases between them. The CDR3 coding sequence is TGTGCCAGCAGCTTCATGGGAGGCTCAGATACGCAGTATTTT. Residues: CASSFMGGSDTQYF.

The J gene is TRBJ2-3, the V gene TRBV6-4, with 11 bases that match TRBD2. The CDR3 extends over 18 amino acids. Germline values: CDR1 MRHNA, CDR2 SNTAGT. J gave up 2 bases and V 2 bases, and 9 bases lay outside the gene matches. The CDR3 here is CASSDRPLAGGSTDTQYF. The CDR3, as DNA: TGTGCCAGCAGTGACCGACCCCTAGCGGGGGGATCCACAGATACGCAGTATTTT.

The chain is built from TRBV29-1 and TRBJ1-5; 10 bases fit TRBD1. The CDR3 contains 17 residues. Per the germline V gene, CDR1 is SQVTM and CDR2 is ANQGSEA. The V gene end was trimmed by 8 bases and the J gene end by 3 bases; junction bases not matched to a gene: 16. The CDR3 sequence: CSPPRSSGTGVNQPQHF. The DNA of the CDR3 is TGCAGCCCACCAAGATCTTCCGGGACAGGGGTCAATCAGCCCCAGCATTTT.

V gene TRBV6-5 combines with J gene TRBJ2-3; D perhaps matches TRBD2 (5 bases). The V end lost 5 bases, the J end lost 2 bases, and 8 bases lay between the germline ends. The length of the CDR3 is 13 residues. Germline CDR1 MNHEY, CDR2 SVGAGI. CDR3 in DNA: TGTGCCAGCAGTAGCGGACCCACAGATACGCAGTATTTT. This gives the protein CASSSGPTDTQYF.

Note on this clone: The sample holds other DNA sequences that translate to the same CDR3. The chain carries TRBV3-1 (or the pseudogene TRBV3-2) and TRBJ1-1; 7 bases align to TRBD1. After removal of 0 bases from V and 1 base from J, the junction contained 2 bases not matched to a gene. CDR3 length equals 15 residues. Germline lookup yields CDR1 LGHDT and CDR2 YNNKEL (reference sequence). DNA for the CDR3: TGTGCCAGCAGCCAAGATACAGGGGAGAACACTGAAGCTTTCTTT. Protein sequence: CASSQDTGENTEAFF.

The chain couples TRBV13 to TRBJ2-1; tentatively, D is TRBD1 or TRBD2 (5 bases each). This CDR3 is 16 amino acids long. Per germline, CDR1 PRHDT and CDR2 FYEKMQ (reference sequence). Trimming stripped 5 bases from V and 0 bases from J, with 14 bases between. In nucleotides, the CDR3 is TGTGCCAGCAGCCGTCTGGGGGAGAGCTCCTACAATGAGCAGTTCTTC. This translates into CASSRLGESSYNEQFF. Combining the CDR3 with reference TRBV13 and TRBJ2-1 gives the whole variable domain AAGVIQSPRHLIKEKRETATLKCYPIPRHDTVYWYQQGPGQDPQFLISFYEKMQSDKGSIPDRFSAQQFSDYHSELNMSSLELGDSALYFCASSRLGESSYNEQFFGPGTRLTVL.

V gene TRBV29-1 combines with J gene TRBJ2-1; 12 bases are shared with TRBD2. CDR1 and CDR2 (germline): SQVTM, ANQGSEA. Trimming took 6 bases from V and 8 from J; bases not matched to a gene: 11. The CDR3 spans 15 residues. The CDR3 loop reads CSVPLTSGGPHEQFF. Here the CDR3 DNA reads TGCAGCGTCCCCCTCACTAGCGGGGGGCCTCATGAGCAGTTCTTC.

About this clone: One end of the junction varies from germline; a read error may be responsible. The chain is built from TRBV4-2 and TRBJ2-1, with D maybe TRBD1 (6 bases). The CDR3 covers 17 residues. In germline, CDR1 is LGHNA, CDR2 YNFKEQ. The CDR3: CASSKEMGPGDVDEQFF. Written as DNA, the CDR3 is TGTGCCAGCAGCAAAGAAATGGGACCAGGGGACGTGGATGAGCAGTTCTTC.

This clone was picked up one time. This chain connects TRBV7-2 to TRBJ2-2, with 8 bases fitting TRBD1. Unmatched junction bases numbered 9, after V lost 7 bases and J lost 2 bases. This CDR3 has 16 residues. The germline CDR1 and CDR2 sequences are SGHTA and FQGNSA. The CDR3 here is CASIHRGTGNTGELFF. The CDR3, as DNA: TGTGCCAGCATCCATCGGGGGACAGGTAACACCGGGGAGCTGTTTTTT.

This clone has only one observation. The CDR3 bases are TGTGCCAGCAGCTCCGGGCCAGACGGCAATCAGCCCCAGCATTTT. Its protein is CASSSGPDGNQPQHF. V is TRBV7-9 and J is TRBJ1-5; D ambiguous. Trimming shortened V by 4 bases and J by 2 bases, and 12 bases separated the two germline ends. The CDR3 consists of 15 residues. The germline V gene has CDR1 SEHNR and CDR2 FQNEAQ (reference sequence).

The V gene is TRBV28, the J gene TRBJ1-2; no firm D call. Trimming removed 4 bases from V and 1 base from J, with 10 bases in between. The CDR3 sequence is 14 residues long. Per germline, CDR1 MDHEN and CDR2 SYDVKM. Here the CDR3 reads CASSSGANNYGYTF. The DNA of the CDR3 is TGTGCCAGCAGTTCAGGAGCTAATAACTATGGCTACACCTTC.

There are a few counts of this clone. The V and J genes are TRBV7-9 and TRBJ2-7; the match to TRBD1 covers 10 bases. The germline V gene encodes CDR1 SEHNR and CDR2 FQNEAQ (reference sequence). With V trimmed by 3 bases and J by 9 bases, 5 bases remained unmatched. The CDR3 covers 13 residues. CDR3 protein: CASSFGQGERQYF. The CDR3 coding sequence is TGTGCCAGCAGCTTCGGACAGGGGGAACGGCAGTACTTC.

This chain joins TRBV19 and TRBJ2-3; 9 nucleotides agree with TRBD2. J was trimmed by 6 bases and V by 7 bases; bases with no gene match: 11. The CDR3 sequence is 15 residues long. In germline, CDR1 is LNHDA, CDR2 SQIVND (reference sequence). The CDR3 coding sequence is TGTGCCAGTACCCTGGGACTAGCTGGGTCGGATACGCAGTATTTT. Protein product: CASTLGLAGSDTQYF.

The V gene is TRBV6-5, the J gene TRBJ2-7; D may be TRBD1 (6 bases). Trimming left V 7 bases short and J 3 bases short, with 19 bases between. The CDR3 totals 15 residues. The germline gives CDR1 MNHEY, CDR2 SVGAGI. The CDR3 region is CASTTAGEVGYEQYF. CDR3 DNA sequence: TGTGCCAGCACGACGGCAGGGGAAGTAGGCTACGAGCAGTACTTC.

The chain employs TRBV11-2 and TRBJ1-4; D is possibly TRBD1 (5 bases). This CDR3 spans 14 amino acids. Germline values: CDR1 SGHAT, CDR2 FQNNGV. The V end was cut by 6 bases, the J end by 4 bases, with 12 bases between. The CDR3 DNA reads TGTGCCAGCAGGGCACAGGCCTATAATGAAAAACTGTTTTTT. The encoded protein is CASRAQAYNEKLFF.

The CDR3 spells CAGGRLNTEAFF. Here the CDR3 DNA reads TGTGCCGGAGGCCGATTGAACACTGAAGCTTTCTTT. This chain joins TRBV30 and TRBJ1-1; D is unresolved. Deletions cut 8 bases from V and 0 bases from J, with 10 bases between. This CDR3 region has 12 residues. The V gene's germline CDR1 is GTSNPN and CDR2 SVGIG (reference sequence).

This sequence joins TRBV5-6 and TRBJ2-7; 12 bases map to TRBD1. Germline loops: CDR1 SGHDT, CDR2 YYEEEE. J lost 5 bases, V lost 0 bases, and 6 bases had no gene match. This CDR3 is built from 16 residues. The CDR3 sequence is CASSLAQGQGAHEQYF. In DNA form, the CDR3 reads TGTGCCAGCAGCTTGGCCCAGGGACAGGGGGCACACGAGCAGTACTTC.

Points on this clone: The sample holds other DNA sequences that translate to the same CDR3. The chain joins TRBV3-1 (or the pseudogene TRBV3-2) to TRBJ1-2; D is undetermined. Germline V lookup: CDR1 LGHDT, CDR2 YNNKEL (reference sequence). V was trimmed by 0 bases and J by 2 bases, leaving 4 bases between them. This CDR3 spans 13 amino acids. CDR3 sequence reads: CASSQEGNYGYTF. CDR3 bases: TGTGCCAGCAGCCAAGAGGGGAACTATGGCTACACCTTC.

The rearrangement uses TRBV30 and TRBJ1-1, with unresolved D. Germline V gene lookup returns CDR1 GTSNPN and CDR2 SVGIG (reference sequence). V lost 5 bases and J 8 bases, leaving 12 bases between the germline ends. The CDR3 has 11 amino acids. CDR3 protein: CAWSPGREAFF. The DNA of the CDR3 is TGTGCCTGGTCGCCCGGTAGGGAAGCTTTCTTT.

The chain combines TRBV30 with TRBJ2-5, with a tentative D call TRBD1 (5 bases). This CDR3 has 14 residues. Germline lookup yields CDR1 GTSNPN and CDR2 SVGIG (reference sequence). The V end lost 0 bases, the J end lost 7 bases, and 15 bases lay between the germline ends. CDR3: CAWSVVSSQGTQYF. The CDR3 DNA reads TGTGCCTGGAGTGTAGTAAGCAGTCAGGGGACCCAGTACTTC.

The chain carries TRBV5-1 and TRBJ2-6, with D uncertain. Germline V lookup: CDR1 SGHRS, CDR2 YFSETQ. CDR3 length: 13 amino acids. V was clipped by 0 bases and J by 11 bases, with 9 bases between them. CDR3 coding DNA: TGCGCCAGCAGCTTGGTGGCAGCCGACGTCCTGACTTTC. Residues: CASSLVAADVLTF. The full variable domain, its missing parts supplied by reference TRBV5-1 and TRBJ2-6, is KAGVTQTPRYLIKTRGQQVTLSCSPISGHRSVSWYQQTPGQGLQFLFEYFSETQRNKGNFPGRFSGRQFSNSRSEMNVSTLELGDSALYLCASSLVAADVLTFGAGSRLTVL.

CDR3 region: CASMGATGDGTEAFF. CDR3 DNA sequence: TGTGCCAGCATGGGGGCGACAGGGGACGGCACTGAAGCTTTCTTT. This sequence joins TRBV6-5 and TRBJ1-1, with 8 bases identical to TRBD1. This CDR3 is 15 amino acids long. V was clipped by 7 bases and J by 4 bases; unmatched bases: 11. Germline values: CDR1 MNHEY, CDR2 SVGAGI.

About this clone: Distinct nucleotide sequences in the sample also encode this CDR3. The rearrangement joins TRBV19 to TRBJ1-5; 8 positions agree with TRBD1. Germline CDR1 LNHDA, CDR2 SQIVND (reference sequence). There are 15 residues in the CDR3. The trim removed 6 bases at V and 0 bases at J, leaving 4 bases unmatched. The CDR3 loop is CASRGQVRSNQPQHF. CDR3 coding DNA: TGTGCCAGTAGGGGACAGGTCCGTAGCAATCAGCCCCAGCATTTT. Complete variable domain (other parts from reference TRBV19 and TRBJ1-5): DGGITQSPKYLFRKEGQNVTLSCEQNLNHDAMYWYRQDPGQGLRLIYYSQIVNDFQKGDIAEGYSVSREKKESFPLTVTSAQKNPTAFYLCASRGQVRSNQPQHFGDGTRLSIL.

J is TRBJ1-3 and V is TRBV11-2, with 9 bases aligning to TRBD1. Germline V gives CDR1 SGHAT, CDR2 FQNNGV. This CDR3 is built from 18 residues. V trimming: 4 bases; J trimming: 0 bases; junction bases outside the gene matches: 10. The CDR3 sequence: CASSSFGTGMSSGNTIYF. Here the CDR3 DNA reads TGTGCCAGCAGCTCATTTGGGACAGGGATGAGCTCTGGAAACACCATATATTTT.

The chain uses TRBV7-2 and TRBJ1-2, with 8 bases matching TRBD1. The J segment lost 7 bases and the V segment lost 2 bases, leaving 6 bases of the junction unmatched. The length of the CDR3 is 14 residues. Germline values: CDR1 SGHTA, CDR2 FQGNSA. CDR3 in DNA: TGTGCCAGCAGCTTAACAGGGGGGGAGGGTGGCTACACCTTC. Translating gives CASSLTGGEGGYTF.